This TCR beta chain was recovered during a study of T cells in Graves' hyperthyroidism and ophthalmopathy. The TCR beta CDR3 regions underwent amplification using RNA transcripts as the source. The HTBI primer set drove a first-round RT-PCR of the TCR CDR3. TCRdb itself ran the multiplex PCR reads through MiXCR, one entry per CDR3 protein. Among about 350,000 distinct CDR3 sequences, about a sixth were seen once, and the ten largest hold almost 35%. The authors took PBMCs from 10 ml fresh peripheral blood. Only a few counts were recorded for this clonotype. The germline V and J ends were trimmed by 4 bases and 4 bases, with 8 bases remaining between them. From germline, CDR1 is GTSNPN and CDR2 SVGIG (reference sequence). This CDR3 has 13 residues.

The clonotype comes from a woman aged 25-40 years with Graves' hyperthyroidism that later progressed to Graves' ophthalmopathy. Sequencing used blood. The V and J genes are TRBV30 and TRBJ2-6; D gene ambiguous. The CDR3 spells CAWIGTGANVLTF. DNA for the CDR3: TGTGCCTGGATTGGTACCGGGGCCAACGTCCTGACTTTC. The full variable domain, rest sourced from reference TRBV30 and TRBJ2-6, is SQTIHQWPATLVQPVGSPLSLECTVEGTSNPNLYWYRQAAGRGLQLLFYSVGIGQISSEVPQNLSASRPQDRQFILSSKKLLLSDSGFYLCAWIGTGANVLTFGAGSRLTVL.